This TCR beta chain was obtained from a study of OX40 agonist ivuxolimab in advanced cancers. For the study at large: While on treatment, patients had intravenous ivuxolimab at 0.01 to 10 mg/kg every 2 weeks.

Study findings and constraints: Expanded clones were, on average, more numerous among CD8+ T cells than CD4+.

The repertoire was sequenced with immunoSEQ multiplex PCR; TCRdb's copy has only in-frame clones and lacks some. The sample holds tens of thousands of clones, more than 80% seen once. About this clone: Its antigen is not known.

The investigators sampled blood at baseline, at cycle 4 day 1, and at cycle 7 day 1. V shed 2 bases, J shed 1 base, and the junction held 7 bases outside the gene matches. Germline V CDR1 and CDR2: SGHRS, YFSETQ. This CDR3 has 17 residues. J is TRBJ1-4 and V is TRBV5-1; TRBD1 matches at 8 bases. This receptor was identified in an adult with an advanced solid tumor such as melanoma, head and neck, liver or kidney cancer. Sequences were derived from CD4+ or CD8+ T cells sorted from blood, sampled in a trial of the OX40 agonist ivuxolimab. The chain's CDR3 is CASSLQTGGGTNEKLFF. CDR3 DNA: TGCGCCAGCAGCTTACAAACAGGGGGTGGAACTAATGAAAAACTGTTTTTT.